Shown below are 7 T cell receptor beta chains from a single sample sequenced in a study of response to subunit inactivated influenza vaccine. TCRdb reprocessed the RT-PCR reads via MiXCR and lists one record per CDR3 protein. This table holds 710,000 or so distinct CDR3 sequences, around 14% found once. Sequences were derived from PBMCs from blood, sampled 11 to 12 days after vaccination. The origin of the receptors is a man aged 45-60 years who received an inactivated influenza vaccine.

As DNA, the CDR3 is TGTGCCAGCTCAGGGGGTCGGGGGGGACTCCCCTACAATGAGCAGTTCTTC. Its protein is CASSGGRGGLPYNEQFF. This chain uses TRBV5-5 with TRBJ2-1; possibly TRBD2 for D (8 bases). Germline CDR1 SGHKS, CDR2 YYEKEE (reference sequence). The CDR3 length is 17 residues. V was cut by 7 bases and J by 2 bases, with 22 bases left in between.

This clonotype was seen a few times. The rearrangement joins TRBV3-1 to TRBJ2-1; the match to TRBD1 covers 7 bases. This CDR3 has 15 residues. J gave up 8 bases and V 0 bases, and 7 bases lay outside the gene matches. Germline CDR1 and CDR2: LGHDT and YNNKEL (reference sequence). The CDR3 spells CASSQDSTGAYEQFF. In DNA, the CDR3 is TGTGCCAGCAGCCAAGATAGTACAGGGGCCTATGAGCAGTTCTTC.

This clonotype showed up just a few times. CDR3 protein: CASSFGTGGAEQYF. The CDR3 DNA follows: TGTGCCAGCAGCTTCGGGACAGGGGGCGCCGAGCAGTACTTC. The V gene is TRBV7-9, the J gene TRBJ2-7; 12 bases fit TRBD1. With 3 bases clipped from V and 6 bases from J, the junction kept 3 bases outside the gene matches. This CDR3 comprises 14 residues. CDR1 SEHNR and CDR2 FQNEAQ come from the germline V gene (reference sequence).

This chain uses TRBV20-1 with TRBJ1-5; 8 nucleotides line up with TRBD1. Per germline, CDR1 DFQATT and CDR2 SNEGSKA (reference sequence). V lost 5 bases and J lost 11; bases outside the gene matches: 14. CDR3 length: 14 amino acids. CDR3 in DNA: TGCAGTGCTGTTCGACAGGGGCCGCGGGGAGCCCAGCATTTT. This encodes CSAVRQGPRGAQHF.

This clonotype turned up a few times. The chain couples TRBV6-2 or TRBV6-3 to TRBJ2-7; D not certain. CDR1 is MNHEY, CDR2 SVGEGT, per germline. The CDR3 length is 14 residues. The V and J ends lost 7 bases and 0 bases respectively, with 13 bases between them. DNA for the CDR3: TGTGCCAGCACCCGTAGGAGTGGCTCCTACGAGCAGTACTTC. It is translated as CASTRRSGSYEQYF.

This clonotype has at least ten counts. The rearrangement uses TRBV4-3 and TRBJ1-1; no definite D call. V lost 1 base, J lost 0 bases, and 6 bases lay in between. The length of the CDR3 is 14 residues. The germline gives CDR1 LGHNA, CDR2 YSLEER. The CDR3 DNA is TGCGCCAGCAGCCAAGGAAATTTGAACACTGAAGCTTTCTTT. It encodes CASSQGNLNTEAFF.

The genes are TRBV12-3 or TRBV12-4 and TRBJ2-3; TRBD1 agrees at 9 bases. The CDR3 spans 15 residues. Trimming took 6 bases from V and 4 from J; bases not matched to a gene: 8. The CDR3: CASSSPGQGADTQYF. The CDR3 nucleotides are TGTGCCAGCAGCTCGCCGGGACAGGGCGCAGATACGCAGTATTTT.